Shown below are 16 T cell receptor beta chains from a single sample sequenced in a study of cytomegalovirus exposure and HLA in healthy donors. Primers included in the PCR were 60 Vbeta and 13 Jbeta primers. Profiled with immunoSEQ multiplex PCR; TCRdb holds only in-frame clones, not every one. The sample has 100,000 or so clones, 83% seen once. The sequencing sample was made of PBMCs. The receptor source for this set is a man younger than 35 in good health and CMV-seronegative.

This clone was seen a handful of times. The chain couples TRBV9 to TRBJ2-1; 8 nucleotides align to TRBD2. J gave up 3 bases and V 3 bases, and 8 bases lay outside the gene matches. The length of the CDR3 is 16 residues. CDR1 and CDR2 (germline): SGDLS, YYNGEE. This CDR3 reads CASSDSAGGLYNEQFF. The CDR3, as DNA: TGTGCCAGCAGCGATAGTGCGGGAGGTCTCTACAATGAGCAGTTCTTC.

This chain connects TRBV6-1 to TRBJ1-2; D is possibly TRBD1 (5 bases). V gave up 3 bases and J gave up 5 bases, with 10 bases separating them. The CDR3 has 13 residues. Germline CDR1 MNHNS, CDR2 SASEGT. DNA for the CDR3: TGTGCCAGCAGTGATTCTGCAGGGTATGGCTACACCTTC. Translated: CASSDSAGYGYTF.

Note on this clone: Compared with germline, one end of the junction differs, possibly owing to a read error. The rearrangement joins TRBV7-9 to TRBJ1-1, with D possibly matching TRBD1 (6 bases). Per germline, CDR1 SEHNR and CDR2 FQNEAQ (reference sequence). The CDR3 sequence is 13 residues long. The CDR3 nucleotides read TGTTCCAGCAGAACAGGGTGGAACACTGAAGCTTTCTTT. This sequence encodes CSSRTGWNTEAFF.

The chain joins TRBV7-6 to TRBJ1-1; 12 positions match TRBD1. The length of the CDR3 is 14 residues. V lost 3 bases and J lost 7; bases outside the gene matches: 3. Per the germline V gene, CDR1 is SGHVS and CDR2 is FNYEAQ. The CDR3 reads CASSLGQGADEAFF. CDR3 coding DNA: TGTGCCAGCAGCTTGGGACAGGGGGCGGATGAAGCTTTCTTT.

The V gene is TRBV7-2, the J gene TRBJ1-1; no clear D. Germline V gives CDR1 SGHTA, CDR2 FQGNSA. This CDR3 is 13 amino acids long. With 6 bases removed from V and 0 bases from J, the gap between germline ends came to 8 bases. CDR3 sequence: CASSLALNTEAFF. The CDR3 coding sequence is TGTGCCAGCAGTCTGGCCTTGAACACTGAAGCTTTCTTT.

The V call is TRBV19, the J call TRBJ2-2, with unresolved D. The CDR3 covers 14 residues. Trimming took 3 bases from V and 3 from J, leaving 8 bases between them. Germline V gives CDR1 LNHDA, CDR2 SQIVND (reference sequence). The CDR3 protein is CASSILRYTGELFF. CDR3 nucleotides: TGTGCCAGTAGTATTCTGAGATACACCGGGGAGCTGTTTTTT.

This clone was recorded a few times. This chain uses TRBV4-1 with TRBJ1-1; D is uncertain. Trimming shortened V by 1 base and J by 6 bases, and 6 bases separated the two germline ends. Looked up from germline, CDR1 is MGHRA and CDR2 is YSYEKL. This CDR3 is built from 12 residues. In nucleotides, the CDR3 is TGCGCCAGCAGCCAAGGAGGATCTGAAGCTTTCTTT. Its translation: CASSQGGSEAFF.

J is TRBJ2-5 and V is TRBV2, with a possible D match to TRBD2 (5 bases). TRBJ2-7 matches the DNA end more closely, so the J call is doubtful. Germline values: CDR1 SNHLY, CDR2 FYNNEI. CDR3 size: 15 residues. The CDR3 loop reads CASSEASGASYEQYF. The CDR3 DNA sequence: TGTGCCAGCAGTGAAGCGAGCGGAGCCTCCTACGAGCAGTACTTC.

The chain carries TRBV11-2 and TRBJ1-5, with D hard to call. The CDR3 has 13 residues. The V end lost 4 bases, the J end lost 4 bases, and 8 bases lay between the germline ends. The germline V gene has CDR1 SGHAT and CDR2 FQNNGV. For the CDR3, the DNA is TGTGCCAGCAGCTCAACTCTGAATCAGCCCCAGCATTTT. Translating it yields CASSSTLNQPQHF. Full variable domain (missing parts from reference TRBV11-2 and TRBJ1-5): EAGVAQSPRYKIIEKRQSVAFWCNPISGHATLYWYQQILGQGPKLLIQFQNNGVVDDSQLPKDRFSAERLKGVDSTLKIQPAKLEDSAVYLCASSSTLNQPQHFGDGTRLSIL.

The V and J genes are TRBV6-1 and TRBJ2-7; D might be TRBD1 (5 bases). Germline loops: CDR1 MNHNS, CDR2 SASEGT. The V end lost 6 bases, the J end lost 1 base, and 10 bases lay between the germline ends. The CDR3 runs to 13 residues. The CDR3: CASRSGLSYEQYF. As DNA, the CDR3 is TGTGCCAGCAGGTCAGGGTTATCCTACGAGCAGTACTTC.

The CDR3 DNA reads TGTGCCAGCAGTTTATGGAGAGGGGGACGAAATGGCTACACCTTC. As protein: CASSLWRGGRNGYTF. The chain joins TRBV28 to TRBJ1-2; TRBD1 is a possible D gene (6 bases). Germline-derived CDR1 and CDR2 are MDHEN and SYDVKM. This CDR3 is built from 15 residues. The V and J ends lost 0 bases and 6 bases respectively, with 14 bases between them.

The chain joins TRBV4-3 to TRBJ2-5; maybe TRBD2 (5 bases). Germline V gene data show CDR1 as LGHNA and CDR2 as YSLEER. The CDR3 length is 15 residues. V was cut by 4 bases and J by 5 bases, with 17 bases left in between. The CDR3 is CASSRDAGGGETQYF. The CDR3, as DNA: TGCGCCAGCAGCCGAGACGCGGGCGGCGGCGAGACCCAGTACTTC.

The rearrangement uses TRBV14 and TRBJ1-1; D ambiguous. Per germline, CDR1 SGHDN and CDR2 FVKESK. The CDR3 totals 13 residues. Trimming removed 4 bases from V and 8 bases from J, with 14 bases in between. CDR3 loop: CASSLVPGVEAFF. DNA of the CDR3: TGTGCCAGCAGCCTTGTCCCCGGGGTGGAAGCTTTCTTT.

The V and J genes are TRBV6-1 and TRBJ2-7; 13 bases map to TRBD2. This CDR3 spans 15 amino acids. The germline V gene encodes CDR1 MNHNS and CDR2 SASEGT. The V gene end was trimmed by 5 bases and the J gene end by 2 bases; junction bases not matched to a gene: 3. For the CDR3, the DNA is TGTGCCAGCAGTCAGGGACTAGCGGGGCCCTACGAGCAGTACTTC. Amino acids: CASSQGLAGPYEQYF.

This clone was seen a few times. V usage is TRBV6-1 and J usage is TRBJ2-7; D gene unclear. The CDR3 runs to 11 residues. Germline V gene lookup returns CDR1 MNHNS and CDR2 SASEGT. V dropped 8 bases and J dropped 9 bases, with 14 bases sitting between them. CDR3 DNA sequence: TGTGCCAGCGAGGCCTTTGTAGGGCAGTACTTC. It specifies CASEAFVGQYF.

This clone has only one observation. The chain joins TRBV6-1 to TRBJ2-4; a weak D match, TRBD1 (5 bases). Germline values: CDR1 MNHNS, CDR2 SASEGT. Trimming pared 2 bases from V and 8 bases from J, leaving 19 bases between. The CDR3 loop spans 16 amino acids. This chain's CDR3 is CASSELPGMSIDIQYF. In nucleotides, the CDR3 is TGTGCCAGCAGTGAACTTCCAGGGATGAGCATAGACATTCAGTACTTC.